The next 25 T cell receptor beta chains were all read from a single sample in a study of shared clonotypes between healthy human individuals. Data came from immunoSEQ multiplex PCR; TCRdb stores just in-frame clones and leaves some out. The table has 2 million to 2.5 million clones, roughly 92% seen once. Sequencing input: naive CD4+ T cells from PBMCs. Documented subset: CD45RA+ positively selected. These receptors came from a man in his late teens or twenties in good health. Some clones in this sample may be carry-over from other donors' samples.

In DNA, the CDR3 is TGCAGTGCTAGGCCCCGAAACACCATATATTTT. Its protein is CSARPRNTIYF. V and J are TRBV20-1 and TRBJ1-3; no clear D. CDR1 and CDR2 (germline): DFQATT, SNEGSKA (reference sequence). This CDR3 is built from 11 residues. The V end was cut by 3 bases, the J end by 5 bases, with 5 bases between.

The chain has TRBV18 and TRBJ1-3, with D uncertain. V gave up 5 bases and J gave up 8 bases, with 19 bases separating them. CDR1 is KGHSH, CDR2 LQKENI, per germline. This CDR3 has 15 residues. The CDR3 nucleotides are TGTGCCAGCTCAATGCGGCCCTCCGGCTCGGACACCATATATTTT. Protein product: CASSMRPSGSDTIYF.

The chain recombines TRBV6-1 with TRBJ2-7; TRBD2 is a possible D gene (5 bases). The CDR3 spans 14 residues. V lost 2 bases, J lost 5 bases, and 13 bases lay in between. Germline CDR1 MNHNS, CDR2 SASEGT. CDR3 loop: CASSEPGMGNEQYF. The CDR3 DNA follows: TGTGCCAGCAGTGAACCCGGGATGGGGAACGAGCAGTACTTC.

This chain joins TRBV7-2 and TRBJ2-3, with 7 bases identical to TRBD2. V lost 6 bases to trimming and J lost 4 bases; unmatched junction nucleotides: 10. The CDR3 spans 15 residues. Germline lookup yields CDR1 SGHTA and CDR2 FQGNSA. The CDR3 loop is CASREGIAGSDTQYF. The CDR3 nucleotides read TGTGCCAGCAGGGAGGGGATAGCGGGTTCAGATACGCAGTATTTT. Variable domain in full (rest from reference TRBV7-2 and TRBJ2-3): GAGVSQSPSNKVTEKGKDVELRCDPISGHTALYWYRQSLGQGLEFLIYFQGNSAPDKSGLPSDRFSAERTGGSVSTLTIQRTQQEDSAVYLCASREGIAGSDTQYFGPGTRLTVL.

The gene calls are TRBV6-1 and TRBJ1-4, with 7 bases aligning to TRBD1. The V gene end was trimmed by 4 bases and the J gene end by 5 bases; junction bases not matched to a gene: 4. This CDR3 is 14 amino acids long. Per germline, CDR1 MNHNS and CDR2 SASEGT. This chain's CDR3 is CASSAGTVNEKLFF. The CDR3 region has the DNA TGTGCCAGCAGTGCCGGGACAGTAAATGAAAAACTGTTTTTT.

CDR3 sequence reads: CASSEVGSYNEQFF. CDR3 coding DNA: TGTGCCAGCAGTGAAGTAGGCTCCTACAATGAGCAGTTCTTC. The V call is TRBV6-1, the J call TRBJ2-1; D gene unclear. This CDR3 is built from 14 residues. Germline lookup yields CDR1 MNHNS and CDR2 SASEGT. Deletions cut 1 base from V and 0 bases from J, with 4 bases between.

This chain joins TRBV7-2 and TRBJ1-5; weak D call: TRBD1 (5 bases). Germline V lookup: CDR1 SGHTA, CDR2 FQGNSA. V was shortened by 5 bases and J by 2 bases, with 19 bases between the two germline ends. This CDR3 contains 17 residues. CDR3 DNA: TGTGCCAGCAGCCCCGGGACCCCCGGCGGTGGCAATCAGCCCCAGCATTTT. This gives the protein CASSPGTPGGGNQPQHF.

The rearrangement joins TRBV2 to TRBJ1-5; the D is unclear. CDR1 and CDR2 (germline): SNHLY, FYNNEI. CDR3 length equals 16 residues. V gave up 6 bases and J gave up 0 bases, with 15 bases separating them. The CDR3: CASSDRAPYSNQPQHF. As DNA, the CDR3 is TGTGCCAGCAGCGACCGGGCACCTTATAGCAATCAGCCCCAGCATTTT.

DNA of the CDR3: TGTGCCAGCAGCTTGAGTCTAGCGGAAGAGACCCAGTACTTC. This translates into CASSLSLAEETQYF. The chain uses TRBV5-6 and TRBJ2-5; TRBD2 agrees at 7 bases. There are 14 residues in the CDR3. Looked up from germline, CDR1 is SGHDT and CDR2 is YYEEEE. The V and J ends lost 1 base and 3 bases, in that order; junction bases with no gene match: 3.

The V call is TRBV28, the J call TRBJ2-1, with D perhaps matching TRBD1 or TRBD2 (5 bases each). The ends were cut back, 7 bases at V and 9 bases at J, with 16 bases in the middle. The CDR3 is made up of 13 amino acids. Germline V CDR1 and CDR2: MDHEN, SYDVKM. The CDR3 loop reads CASTQTPGTEQFF. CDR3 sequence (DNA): TGTGCCAGCACACAGACTCCCGGGACTGAGCAGTTCTTC.

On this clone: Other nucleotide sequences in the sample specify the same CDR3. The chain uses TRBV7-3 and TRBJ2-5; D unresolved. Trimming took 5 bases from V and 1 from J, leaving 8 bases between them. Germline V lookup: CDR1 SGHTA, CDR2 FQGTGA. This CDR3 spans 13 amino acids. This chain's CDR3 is CASSQGSQETQYF. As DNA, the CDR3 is TGTGCCAGCAGCCAAGGTAGCCAAGAGACCCAGTACTTC.

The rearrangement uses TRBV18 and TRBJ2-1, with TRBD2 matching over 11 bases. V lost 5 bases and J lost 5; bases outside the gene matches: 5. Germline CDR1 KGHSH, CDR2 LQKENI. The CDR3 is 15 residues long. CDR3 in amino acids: CASSDSGRVDNEQFF. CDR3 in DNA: TGTGCCAGCTCAGATAGCGGGAGGGTAGACAATGAGCAGTTCTTC.

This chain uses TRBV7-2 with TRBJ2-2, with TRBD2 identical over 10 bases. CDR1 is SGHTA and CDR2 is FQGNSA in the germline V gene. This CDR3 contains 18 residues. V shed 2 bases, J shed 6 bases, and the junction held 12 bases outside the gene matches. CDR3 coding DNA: TGTGCCAGCAGCTTATTCCGGGCTAGCGGGAGTAGGGCCGGGGAGCTGTTTTTT. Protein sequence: CASSLFRASGSRAGELFF.

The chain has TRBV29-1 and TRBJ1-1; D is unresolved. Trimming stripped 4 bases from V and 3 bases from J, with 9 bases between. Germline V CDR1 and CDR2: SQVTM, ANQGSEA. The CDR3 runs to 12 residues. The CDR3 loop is CSVGREDTEAFF. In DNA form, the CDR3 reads TGCAGCGTTGGGCGTGAGGACACTGAAGCTTTCTTT. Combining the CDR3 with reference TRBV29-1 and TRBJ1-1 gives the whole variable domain SAVISQKPSRDICQRGTSLTIQCQVDSQVTMMFWYRQQPGQSLTLIATANQGSEATYESGFVIDKFPISRPNLTFSTLTVSNMSPEDSSIYLCSVGREDTEAFFGQGTRLTVV.

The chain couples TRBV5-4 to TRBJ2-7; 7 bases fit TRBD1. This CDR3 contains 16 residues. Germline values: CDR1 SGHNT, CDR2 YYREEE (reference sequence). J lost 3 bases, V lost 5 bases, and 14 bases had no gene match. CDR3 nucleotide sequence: TGTGCCAGCAGTTCATCGCCGGGACAGAGAGTCTACGAGCAGTACTTC. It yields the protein CASSSSPGQRVYEQYF.

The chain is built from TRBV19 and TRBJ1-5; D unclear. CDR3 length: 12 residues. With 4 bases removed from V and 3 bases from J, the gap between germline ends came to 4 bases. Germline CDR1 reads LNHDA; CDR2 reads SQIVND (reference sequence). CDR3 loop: CASSKTNQPQHF. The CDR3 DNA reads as TGTGCCAGTAGTAAGACCAATCAGCCCCAGCATTTT.

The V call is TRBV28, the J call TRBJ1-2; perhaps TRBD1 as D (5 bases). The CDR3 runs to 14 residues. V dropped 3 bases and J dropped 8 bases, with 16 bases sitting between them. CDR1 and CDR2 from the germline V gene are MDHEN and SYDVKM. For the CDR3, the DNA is TGTGCCAGCAGTTTGAAGGGTCCCTGGGGGGGCTACACCTTC. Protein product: CASSLKGPWGGYTF.

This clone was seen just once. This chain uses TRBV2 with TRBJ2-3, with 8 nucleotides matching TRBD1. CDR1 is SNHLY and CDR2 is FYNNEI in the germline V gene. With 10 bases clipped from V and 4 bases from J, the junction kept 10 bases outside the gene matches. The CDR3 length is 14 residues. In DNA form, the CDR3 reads TGTGCCACCAAGATGCAGGGGGCATCAGATACGCAGTATTTT. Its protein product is CATKMQGASDTQYF.

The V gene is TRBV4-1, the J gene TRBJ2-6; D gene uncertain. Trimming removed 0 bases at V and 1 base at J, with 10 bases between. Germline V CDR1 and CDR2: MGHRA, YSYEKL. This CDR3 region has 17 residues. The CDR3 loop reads CASSQDRQRSGANVLTF. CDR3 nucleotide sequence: TGCGCCAGCAGCCAAGATAGGCAGAGGTCTGGGGCCAACGTCCTGACTTTC.

This chain's CDR3 is CASRDLGINGGAAGSTIYF. CDR3 bases: TGTGCAAGTCGCGACCTGGGGATAAATGGGGGCGCGGCCGGTAGCACCATATATTTT. The chain links TRBV12-2 to TRBJ1-3; the table's D call, TRBD1, was not checked against the DNA. TRBV12-2 corresponds to a pseudogene. The CDR3 totals 19 residues.

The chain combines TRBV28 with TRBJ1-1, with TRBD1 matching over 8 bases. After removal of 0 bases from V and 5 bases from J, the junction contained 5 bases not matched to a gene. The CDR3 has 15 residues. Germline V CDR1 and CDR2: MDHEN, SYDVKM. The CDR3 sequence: CASSLWAGGRTEAFF. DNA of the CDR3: TGTGCCAGCAGTTTATGGGCAGGGGGCCGGACTGAAGCTTTCTTT. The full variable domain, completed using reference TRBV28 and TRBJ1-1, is DVKVTQSSRYLVKRTGEKVFLECVQDMDHENMFWYRQDPGLGLRLIYFSYDVKMKEKGDIPEGYSVSREKKERFSLILESASTNQTSMYLCASSLWAGGRTEAFFGQGTRLTVV.

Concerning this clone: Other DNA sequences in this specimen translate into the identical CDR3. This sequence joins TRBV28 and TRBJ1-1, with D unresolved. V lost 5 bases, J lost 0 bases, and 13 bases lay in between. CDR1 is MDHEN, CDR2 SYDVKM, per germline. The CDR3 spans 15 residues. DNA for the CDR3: TGTGCCAGCAGTCCTGGAGGACGGGTGAACACTGAAGCTTTCTTT. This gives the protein CASSPGGRVNTEAFF.

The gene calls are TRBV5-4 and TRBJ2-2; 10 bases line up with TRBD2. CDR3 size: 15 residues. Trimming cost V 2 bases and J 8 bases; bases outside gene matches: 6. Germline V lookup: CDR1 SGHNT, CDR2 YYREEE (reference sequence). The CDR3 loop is CASSFLAGAAGELFF. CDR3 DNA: TGTGCCAGCAGCTTCCTAGCGGGAGCTGCTGGGGAGCTGTTTTTT.

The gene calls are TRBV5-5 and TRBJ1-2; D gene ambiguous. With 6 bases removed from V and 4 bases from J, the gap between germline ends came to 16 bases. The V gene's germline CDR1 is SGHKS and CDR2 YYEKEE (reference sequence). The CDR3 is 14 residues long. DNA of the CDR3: TGTGCCAGCACCTCCCGGTTAGGCCTCTATGGCTACACCTTC. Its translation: CASTSRLGLYGYTF.

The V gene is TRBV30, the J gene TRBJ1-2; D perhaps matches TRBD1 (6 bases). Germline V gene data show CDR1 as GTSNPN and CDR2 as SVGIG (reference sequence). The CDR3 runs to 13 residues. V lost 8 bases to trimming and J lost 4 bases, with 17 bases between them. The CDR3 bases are TGTGCCGGGGAGCCGGGGGGCGTCTATGGCTACACCTTC. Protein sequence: CAGEPGGVYGYTF.